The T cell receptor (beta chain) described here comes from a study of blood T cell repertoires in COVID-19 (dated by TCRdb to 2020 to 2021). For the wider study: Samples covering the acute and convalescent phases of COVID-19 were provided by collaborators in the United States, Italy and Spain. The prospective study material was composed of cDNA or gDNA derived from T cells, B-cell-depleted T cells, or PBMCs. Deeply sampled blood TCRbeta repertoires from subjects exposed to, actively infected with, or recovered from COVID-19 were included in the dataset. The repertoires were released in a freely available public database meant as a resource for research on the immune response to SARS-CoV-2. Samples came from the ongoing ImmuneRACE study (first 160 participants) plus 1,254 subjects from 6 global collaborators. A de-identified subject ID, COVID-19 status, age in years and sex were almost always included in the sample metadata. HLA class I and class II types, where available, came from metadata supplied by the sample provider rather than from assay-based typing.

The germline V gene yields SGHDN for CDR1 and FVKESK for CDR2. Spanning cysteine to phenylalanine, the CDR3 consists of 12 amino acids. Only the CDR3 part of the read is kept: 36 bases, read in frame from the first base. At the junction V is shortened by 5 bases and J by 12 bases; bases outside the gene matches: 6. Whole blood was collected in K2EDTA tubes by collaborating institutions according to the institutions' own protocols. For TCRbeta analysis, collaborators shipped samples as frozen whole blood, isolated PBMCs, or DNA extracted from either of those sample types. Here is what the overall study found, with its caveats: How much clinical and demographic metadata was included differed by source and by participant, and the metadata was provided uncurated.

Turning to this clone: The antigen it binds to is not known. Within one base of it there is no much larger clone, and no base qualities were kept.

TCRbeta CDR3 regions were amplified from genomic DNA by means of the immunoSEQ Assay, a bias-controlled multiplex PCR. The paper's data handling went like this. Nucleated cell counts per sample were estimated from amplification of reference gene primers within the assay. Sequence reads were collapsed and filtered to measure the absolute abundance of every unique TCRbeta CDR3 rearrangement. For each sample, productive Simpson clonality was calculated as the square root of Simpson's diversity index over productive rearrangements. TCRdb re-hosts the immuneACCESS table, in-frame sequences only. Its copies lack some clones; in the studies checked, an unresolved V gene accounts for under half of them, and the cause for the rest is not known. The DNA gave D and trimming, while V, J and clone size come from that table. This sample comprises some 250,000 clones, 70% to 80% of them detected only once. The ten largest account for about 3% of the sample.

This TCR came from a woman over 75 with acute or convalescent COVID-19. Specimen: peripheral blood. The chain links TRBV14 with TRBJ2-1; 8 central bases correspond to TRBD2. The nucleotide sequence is TGTGCCAGCAGCGCGACTAGCGTAGGGCAGTTCTTC. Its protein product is CASSATSVGQFF.